The next 13 T cell receptor beta chains were all read from a single sample in a study of shared clonotypes between healthy human individuals. Clones were read by immunoSEQ multiplex PCR, and TCRdb kept only the in-frame ones, dropping some. The profile covers roughly 1.5 million clones, with under 99% appearing a single time and around 0.47% taken by the ten largest. The sequenced sample was naive CD4+ T cells sorted from blood. As to subset: CD45RA+ positively selected. Receptors were obtained from a man aged 25-45 years in good health.

This sequence joins TRBV19 and TRBJ2-7; TRBD1 aligns across 8 bases. Per germline, CDR1 LNHDA and CDR2 SQIVND (reference sequence). This CDR3 region has 14 residues. Trimming at V came to 4 bases and at J to 2 bases, leaving 4 bases not matched to a gene. The CDR3, as DNA: TGTGCCAGTAGTAGACGGACAGGGCCCTACGAGCAGTACTTC. Translation: CASSRRTGPYEQYF.

The chain recombines TRBV28 with TRBJ1-4; D not resolved. The CDR3 contains 16 residues. Germline lookup yields CDR1 MDHEN and CDR2 SYDVKM. The V gene lost 1 base and the J gene lost 0 bases, with 9 bases spanning the gap. The CDR3: CASSLYFRATNEKLFF. In DNA, the CDR3 is TGTGCCAGCAGTTTATATTTCCGTGCAACTAATGAAAAACTGTTTTTT.

The chain carries TRBV10-2 and TRBJ1-4, with D possibly being TRBD1 (5 bases). The germline CDR1 and CDR2 sequences are WSHSY and SAAADI. With 4 bases removed from V and 7 bases from J, the gap between germline ends came to 13 bases. This CDR3 is 14 amino acids long. CDR3 sequence: CASSGEGQPEKLFF. CDR3 in DNA: TGCGCCAGCAGTGGGGAGGGGCAGCCTGAAAAACTGTTTTTT.

About this clone itself: This sample also contains other DNA sequences that code for the same CDR3. The chain carries TRBV19 and TRBJ2-3, with TRBD1 identical over 12 bases. Germline CDR1 reads LNHDA; CDR2 reads SQIVND (reference sequence). This CDR3 region has 14 residues. V dropped 4 bases and J dropped 6; count of bases not matched to a gene: 2. CDR3 DNA sequence: TGTGCCAGTAGTAAGGGACAGGGGGCGGATACGCAGTATTTT. Translation gives CASSKGQGADTQYF.

This rearrangement joins TRBV28 to TRBJ2-3; 10 bases agree with TRBD2. The CDR3 spans 16 residues. V shed 4 bases, J shed 0 bases, and the junction held 4 bases outside the gene matches. Germline CDR1 is MDHEN and CDR2 is SYDVKM. CDR3 bases: TGTGCCAGCAGTTCTTCTAGCGGGAGTAGCACAGATACGCAGTATTTT. Amino acid sequence: CASSSSSGSSTDTQYF.

Concerning this clone: The identical CDR3 is also encoded by other nucleotide sequences in the sample. The rearrangement joins TRBV4-3 to TRBJ2-2; no reliable D call. The germline CDR1 and CDR2 sequences are LGHNA and YSLEER. The CDR3 loop spans 13 amino acids. Trimming removed 0 bases from V and 4 bases from J, with 3 bases in between. The CDR3 region has the DNA TGCGCCAGCAGCCAAGATCGCACCGGGGAGCTGTTTTTT. The encoded protein is CASSQDRTGELFF.

The rearrangement joins TRBV9 to TRBJ1-2, with 7 bases fitting TRBD1. Losses at the gene ends were 5 bases for V and 4 bases for J; bases not matched to a gene: 2. The CDR3 extends over 12 amino acids. Germline V gene lookup returns CDR1 SGDLS and CDR2 YYNGEE. The DNA for the CDR3 is TGTGCCAGCAGGGACAGGATCTATGGCTACACCTTC. This sequence encodes CASRDRIYGYTF.

The chain uses TRBV4-1 and TRBJ2-3; D tentatively reads TRBD1 or TRBD2 (5 bases each). CDR3 length equals 16 residues. V dropped 3 bases and J dropped 2 bases, with 15 bases sitting between them. Germline assignment: CDR1 MGHRA and CDR2 YSYEKL. The CDR3 sequence is CASSQGVAIATDTQYF. The CDR3 DNA follows: TGCGCCAGCAGCCAGGGGGTAGCTATTGCCACAGATACGCAGTATTTT.

The chain joins TRBV6-1 to TRBJ2-5, with TRBD2 matching 7 bases. V was pared by 6 bases and J by 2 bases, with 9 bases of the junction left unmatched. The CDR3 is 15 amino acids. CDR1 is MNHNS and CDR2 is SASEGT in the germline V gene. In DNA form, the CDR3 reads TGTGCCAGCAGGCCATTGGGAGGGGCACAAGAGACCCAGTACTTC. Amino acids: CASRPLGGAQETQYF.

The rearrangement joins TRBV28 to TRBJ2-7; 7 nucleotides agree with TRBD1. The V and J ends lost 8 bases and 3 bases, in that order; junction bases with no gene match: 4. CDR1 and CDR2 from the germline V gene are MDHEN and SYDVKM. There are 12 residues in the CDR3. This CDR3 is CASLDRVYEQYF. CDR3 sequence (DNA): TGTGCCAGCCTCGACAGGGTCTACGAGCAGTACTTC.

V usage is TRBV7-9 and J usage is TRBJ2-1; 10 positions agree with TRBD1. CDR3 length equals 15 residues. With 4 bases clipped from V and 1 base from J, the junction kept 1 base outside the gene matches. Per germline, CDR1 SEHNR and CDR2 FQNEAQ (reference sequence). The CDR3 sequence is CASSWDRGSYNEQFF. The DNA of the CDR3 is TGTGCCAGCAGCTGGGACAGGGGTTCCTACAATGAGCAGTTCTTC.

The chain carries TRBV18 and TRBJ1-1; unclear D gene. This CDR3 comprises 14 residues. Germline values: CDR1 KGHSH, CDR2 LQKENI. With 3 bases removed from V and 1 base from J, the gap between germline ends came to 9 bases. Written as DNA, the CDR3 is TGTGCCAGCTCACCCCAAAGACAGAACACTGAAGCTTTCTTT. Its translation is CASSPQRQNTEAFF.

The gene calls are TRBV11-3 and TRBJ2-1; D may be TRBD1 (6 bases). V gave up 5 bases and J gave up 7 bases, with 15 bases separating them. Germline CDR1 SGHNT, CDR2 YENEEA. The CDR3 consists of 14 residues. The CDR3 DNA is TGTGCCAGCAGCCCAAGAGACAGGTCAAATGAGCAGTTCTTC. It encodes CASSPRDRSNEQFF. Variable domain in full (rest from reference TRBV11-3 and TRBJ2-1): EAGVVQSPRYKIIEKKQPVAFWCNPISGHNTLYWYLQNLGQGPELLIRYENEEAVDDSQLPKDRFSAERLKGVDSTLKIQPAELGDSAVYLCASSPRDRSNEQFFGPGTRLTVL.